This T cell receptor (beta chain) was recovered during a study of T cells in Graves' hyperthyroidism and ophthalmopathy. Aged 18 to 65, the patients had hyperthyroidism that was newly diagnosed and had lasted under 2 months. Details on this clonotype: Its matching antigen is unknown.

Regarding the study as a whole: Most expanded thyroid clonotypes above 0.001 also appeared in blood. A 13 V-J signature model discriminated ophthalmopathy versus stable hyperthyroidism.

Template material for amplifying TCR beta CDR3 regions consisted of RNA transcripts. The HTBI primer set served for first-round RT-PCR of the TCR CDR3. TCRdb called the multiplex PCR reads again in MiXCR, with one record for every CDR3 protein. Found here are roughly 380,000 distinct CDR3 sequences, roughly 14% of them singletons; the top ten hold more than 20%. The clonotype comes from a man younger than 40 with Graves' hyperthyroidism that later progressed to Graves' ophthalmopathy. The sequencing sample was made of blood.

The CDR3 DNA reads as TGTGCCAGCAGCTTTATCCCCTTTACAGGGCGCAATCAGCCCCAGCATTTT. Its protein is CASSFIPFTGRNQPQHF. This sequence joins TRBV7-2 and TRBJ1-5; possible D gene TRBD1, 6 bases. This CDR3 is 17 amino acids long. Germline CDR1 reads SGHTA; CDR2 reads FQGNSA. Trimming left V 3 bases short and J 2 bases short, with 17 bases between.